Described below is a single T cell receptor (beta chain) sequence and its context. What antigen it recognizes has not been identified. The sample holds no much larger clone one base away, and base qualities are not on file. Between the V and J ends, shortened by 1 base and 8 bases respectively, the junction contains 11 bases. From the cysteine up to the phenylalanine, the CDR3 has a length of 13 residues. Only the CDR3 portion is preserved as DNA: 39 bases, with reading frame beginning at the first base. The data were obtained in a study of Ad26.COV2.S vaccination and SARS-CoV-2 variants (dated by TCRdb to the early 2020s). At the level of the whole study: Vaccine-arm donors were drawn from COV1001, a multicentre, randomized, double-blind, placebo-controlled phase I-IIa trial of Ad26.COV2.S in healthy adults. Throughout the experiments and outcome assessment, investigators stayed blinded to trial group allocation. A total of approximately 32 samples were included in the TCR-sequenced set, comprising roughly 19 Ad26.COV2.S vaccine recipients, 5 placebo recipients and 8 SARS-CoV-2 convalescent individuals. TCRbeta repertoire sequencing served as the tool for gauging how specific and how broad the SARS-CoV-2-reactive T cell receptors were following Ad26.COV2.S vaccination. Ad26.COV2.S was given intramuscularly at 5x10^10 or 1x10^11 viral particles, as a single shot or as two shots 56 days apart. Trial participants were randomized into five groups of five: low-dose or high-dose Ad26.COV2.S given once or twice, or placebo on both occasions. What the work shows at the level of the full study, not this receptor alone: According to the authors, total T cell responses may have been underestimated by the TCR breadth and depth analyses. The study was not powered to compare responses between vaccine doses or regimens. Higher spike-specific TCR breadth was observed in Ad26.COV2.S recipients than in placebo recipients (P = 0.0014). After vaccination, substantial breadth of spike-specific CD8+ and CD4+ T cell responses was reported. Vaccine and placebo recipients had comparable non-spike TCR breadth, which fits with the vaccine containing only spike.

The immunoSEQ Assay was the method used to sequence TCRbeta CDR3 regions. After extraction, genomic DNA underwent amplification by bias-controlled multiplex PCR, followed by high-throughput sequencing. The paper's processing steps were these. To quantify the absolute abundance of each unique TCRbeta CDR3 region, sequences were collapsed and filtered. Usable DNA was measured by amplifying reference genes present in all nucleated cells, and TCRbeta template counts were normalized to that usable DNA to estimate T cell fraction. Repertoire TCRs were annotated as SARS-CoV-2-specific when V gene, CDR3 amino acid sequence and J gene were exactly matched to a known reactive TCR set. The reference SARS-CoV-2 TCR set was derived from MIRA and filtered for enrichment in COVID-19-positive ImmuneCODE repertoires, a step that removed public or cross-reactive TCRs. Using the MIRA antigens, annotated TCRs were further analysed by specific ORF or by position within an ORF. Breadth was defined as annotated unique rearrangements over total unique productive rearrangements; depth was the summed frequency of those rearrangements. TCR breadth was compared between groups using two-sided Wilcoxon rank-sum tests. Drawn from immuneACCESS, this table holds only the in-frame rearrangements with V and J called that TCRdb kept. Clones are partly lost; checked studies trace under half to an unresolved V gene and leave the rest unexplained. V, J and clone size derive from that table, while D and trimming were established from the DNA sequence. The sample profile shows about 420,000 clones; approximately 90% of them were found once. The ten largest clonotypes hold about 3.5% of the sample.

The intended sense of this specimen's treatment or condition label: about 20 received Ad26.COV2.S at low or high dose, single or two shots; about five received placebo; per-sample allocation not given. For vaccine and placebo recipients, the sequenced repertoires came from samples collected on day 63 after the first injection. In Cohort 1b, about 27 adults aged 18-55 years were enrolled at a single site in Boston, USA, between 29 July and 7 August 2020. As a vaccine, Ad26.COV2.S was a replication-incompetent adenovirus type 26 vector that expressed a prefusion-stabilized SARS-CoV-2 spike protein derived from the original Wuhan strain.

The source is a person between 18 and 65 years old who received the Ad26.COV2.S COVID-19 vaccine or a placebo. The V and J segments used are TRBV12-3 or TRBV12-4 and TRBJ1-2, with no confident D gene call. The material was peripheral blood, obtained in a trial of Ad26.COV2.S vaccine versus placebo. The DNA reads TGTGCCAGCAGTTTAGGAGGAATGAGCGGCTACACCTTC. This sequence encodes CASSLGGMSGYTF.